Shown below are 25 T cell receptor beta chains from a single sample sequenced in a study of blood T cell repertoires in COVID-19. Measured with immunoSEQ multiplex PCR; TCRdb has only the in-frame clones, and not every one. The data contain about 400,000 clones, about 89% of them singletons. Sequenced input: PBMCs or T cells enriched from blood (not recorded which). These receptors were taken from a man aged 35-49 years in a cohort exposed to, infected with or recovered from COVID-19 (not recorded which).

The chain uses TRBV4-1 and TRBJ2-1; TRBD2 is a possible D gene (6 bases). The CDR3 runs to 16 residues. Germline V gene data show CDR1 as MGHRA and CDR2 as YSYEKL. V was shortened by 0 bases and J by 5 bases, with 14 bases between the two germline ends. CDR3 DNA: TGCGCCAGCAGCCAAGAGGGCGGACTAACAAACAATGAGCAGTTCTTC. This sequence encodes CASSQEGGLTNNEQFF.

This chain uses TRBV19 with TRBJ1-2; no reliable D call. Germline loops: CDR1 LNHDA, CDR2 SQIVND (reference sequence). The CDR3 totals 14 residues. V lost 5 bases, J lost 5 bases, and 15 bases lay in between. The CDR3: CASSPPRFGYGYTF. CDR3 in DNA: TGTGCCAGTAGTCCTCCTCGGTTCGGGTATGGCTACACCTTC.

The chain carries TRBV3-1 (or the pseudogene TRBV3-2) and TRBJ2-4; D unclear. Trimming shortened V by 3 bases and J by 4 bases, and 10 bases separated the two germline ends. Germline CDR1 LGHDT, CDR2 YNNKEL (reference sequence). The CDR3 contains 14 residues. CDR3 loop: CASSQGLKKNIQYF. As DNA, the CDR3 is TGTGCCAGCAGCCAGGGCTTAAAAAAAAACATTCAGTACTTC.

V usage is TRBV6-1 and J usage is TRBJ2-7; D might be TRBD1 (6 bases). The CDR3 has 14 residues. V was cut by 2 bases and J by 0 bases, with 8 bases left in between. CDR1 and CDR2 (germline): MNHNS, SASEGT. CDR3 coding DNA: TGTGCCAGCAGTGAACAGGGGACCTCCTACGAGCAGTACTTC. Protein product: CASSEQGTSYEQYF.

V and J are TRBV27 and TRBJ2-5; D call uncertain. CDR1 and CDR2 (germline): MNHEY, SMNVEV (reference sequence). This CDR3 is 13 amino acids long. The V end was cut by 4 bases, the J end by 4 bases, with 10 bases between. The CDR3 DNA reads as TGTGCCAGCAGTTCCTATACTCGAGAGACCCAGTACTTC. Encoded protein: CASSSYTRETQYF.

The CDR3 is CASRQHLSDTQYF. The CDR3 nucleotides are TGTGCCAGCAGGCAACACCTTTCAGATACGCAGTATTTT. V is TRBV6-5 and J is TRBJ2-3; D remains ambiguous. V was trimmed by 6 bases and J by 4 bases, leaving 11 bases between them. CDR3 length: 13 amino acids. CDR1 is MNHEY and CDR2 is SVGAGI in the germline V gene.

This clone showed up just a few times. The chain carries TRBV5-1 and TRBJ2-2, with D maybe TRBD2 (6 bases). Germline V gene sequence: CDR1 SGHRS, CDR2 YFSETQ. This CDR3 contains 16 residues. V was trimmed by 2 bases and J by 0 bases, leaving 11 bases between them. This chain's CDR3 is CASSFTSFANTGELFF. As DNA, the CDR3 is TGCGCCAGCAGCTTTACTAGCTTCGCGAACACCGGGGAGCTGTTTTTT.

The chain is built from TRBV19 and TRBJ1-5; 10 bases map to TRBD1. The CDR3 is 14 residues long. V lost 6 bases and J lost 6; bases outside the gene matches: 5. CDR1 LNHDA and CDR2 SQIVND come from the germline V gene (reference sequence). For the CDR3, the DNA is TGTGCCAGTAGAGGACAGGGGGGGAGTCAGCCCCAGCATTTT. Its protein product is CASRGQGGSQPQHF. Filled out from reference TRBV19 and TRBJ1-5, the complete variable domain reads DGGITQSPKYLFRKEGQNVTLSCEQNLNHDAMYWYRQDPGQGLRLIYYSQIVNDFQKGDIAEGYSVSREKKESFPLTVTSAQKNPTAFYLCASRGQGGSQPQHFGDGTRLSIL.

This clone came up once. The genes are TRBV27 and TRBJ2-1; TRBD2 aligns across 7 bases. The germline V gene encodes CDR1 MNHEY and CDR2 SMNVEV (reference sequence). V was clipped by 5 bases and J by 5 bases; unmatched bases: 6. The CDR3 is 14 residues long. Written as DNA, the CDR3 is TGTGCCAGCAGTCAGACTAGCTTCCACAATGAGCAGTTCTTC. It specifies CASSQTSFHNEQFF.

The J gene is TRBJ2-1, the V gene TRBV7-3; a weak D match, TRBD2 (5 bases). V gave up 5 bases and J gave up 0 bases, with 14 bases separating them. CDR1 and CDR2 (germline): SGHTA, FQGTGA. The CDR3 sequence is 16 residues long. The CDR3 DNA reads TGTGCCAGCAGCACGAAGAGGGCCAGCTCCTACAATGAGCAGTTCTTC. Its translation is CASSTKRASSYNEQFF.

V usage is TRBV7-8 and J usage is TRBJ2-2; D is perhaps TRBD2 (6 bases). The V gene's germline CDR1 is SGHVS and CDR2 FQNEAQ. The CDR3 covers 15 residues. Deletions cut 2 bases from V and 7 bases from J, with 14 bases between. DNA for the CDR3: TGTGCCAGCAGCTTACGTGTCGAGGGAGGCGGGGAGCTGTTTTTT. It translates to CASSLRVEGGGELFF.

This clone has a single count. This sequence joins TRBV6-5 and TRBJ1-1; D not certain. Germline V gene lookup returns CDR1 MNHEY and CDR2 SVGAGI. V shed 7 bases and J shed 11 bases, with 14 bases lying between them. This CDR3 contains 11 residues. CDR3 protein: CASILDREAFF. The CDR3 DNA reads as TGTGCCAGCATCCTGGACCGGGAGGCTTTCTTT.

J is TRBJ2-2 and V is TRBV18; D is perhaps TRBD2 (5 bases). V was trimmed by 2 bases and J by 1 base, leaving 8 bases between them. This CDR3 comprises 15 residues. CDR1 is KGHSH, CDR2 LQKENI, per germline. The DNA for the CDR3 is TGTGCCAGCTCACCAAGGGAGAGGAACACCGGGGAGCTGTTTTTT. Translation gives CASSPRERNTGELFF.

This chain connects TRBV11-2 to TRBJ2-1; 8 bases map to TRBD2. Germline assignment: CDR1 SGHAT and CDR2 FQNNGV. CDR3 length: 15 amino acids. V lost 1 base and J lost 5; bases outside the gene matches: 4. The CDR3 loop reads CASSLASGRNNEQFF. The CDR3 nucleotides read TGTGCCAGCAGCTTAGCTAGCGGGCGAAACAATGAGCAGTTCTTC.

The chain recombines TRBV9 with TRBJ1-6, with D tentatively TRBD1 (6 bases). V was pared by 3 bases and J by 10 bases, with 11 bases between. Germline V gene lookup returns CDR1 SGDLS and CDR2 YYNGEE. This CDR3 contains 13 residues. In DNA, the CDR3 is TGTGCCAGCAGCGGCCAGGGGAACTCACCCCTCCACTTT. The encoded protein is CASSGQGNSPLHF.

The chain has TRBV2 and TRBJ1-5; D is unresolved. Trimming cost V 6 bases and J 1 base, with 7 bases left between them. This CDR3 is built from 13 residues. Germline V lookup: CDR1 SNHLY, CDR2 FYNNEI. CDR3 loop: CASRRESNQPQHF. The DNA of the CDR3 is TGTGCCAGCAGGAGGGAAAGCAATCAGCCCCAGCATTTT.

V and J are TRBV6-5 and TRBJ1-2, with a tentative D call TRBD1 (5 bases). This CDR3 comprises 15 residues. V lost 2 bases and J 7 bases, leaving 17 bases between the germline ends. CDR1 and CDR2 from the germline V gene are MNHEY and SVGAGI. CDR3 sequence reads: CASSYTGREGGGYTF. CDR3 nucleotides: TGTGCCAGCAGTTACACGGGCAGGGAAGGCGGTGGCTACACCTTC.

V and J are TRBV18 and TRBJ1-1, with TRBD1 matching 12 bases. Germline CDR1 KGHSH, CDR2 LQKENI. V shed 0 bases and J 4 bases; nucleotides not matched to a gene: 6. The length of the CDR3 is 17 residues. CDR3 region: CASSPPGQGASGTEAFF. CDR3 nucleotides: TGTGCCAGCTCACCACCGGGACAGGGGGCGAGTGGCACTGAAGCTTTCTTT.

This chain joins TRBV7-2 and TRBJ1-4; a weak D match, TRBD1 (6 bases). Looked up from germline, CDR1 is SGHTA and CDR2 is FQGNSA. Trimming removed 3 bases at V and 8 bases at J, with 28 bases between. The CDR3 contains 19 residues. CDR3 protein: CASSFRPKEQGRIREKLFF. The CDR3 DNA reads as TGTGCCAGCAGCTTCCGACCCAAGGAACAGGGTAGGATTAGGGAAAAACTGTTTTTT.

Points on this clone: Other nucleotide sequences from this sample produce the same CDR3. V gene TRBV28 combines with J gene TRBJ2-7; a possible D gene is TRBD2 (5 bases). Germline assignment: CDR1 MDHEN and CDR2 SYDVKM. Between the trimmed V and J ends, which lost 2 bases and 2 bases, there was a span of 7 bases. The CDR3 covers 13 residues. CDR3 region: CASSLGRAYEQYF. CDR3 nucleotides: TGTGCCAGCAGTTTAGGGCGGGCCTACGAGCAGTACTTC.

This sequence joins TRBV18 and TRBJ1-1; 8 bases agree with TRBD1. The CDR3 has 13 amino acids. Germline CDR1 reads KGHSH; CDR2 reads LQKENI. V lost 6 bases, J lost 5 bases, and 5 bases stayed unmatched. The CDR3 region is CASSVDRETEAFF. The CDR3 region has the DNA TGTGCCAGCTCCGTGGACAGGGAGACTGAAGCTTTCTTT.

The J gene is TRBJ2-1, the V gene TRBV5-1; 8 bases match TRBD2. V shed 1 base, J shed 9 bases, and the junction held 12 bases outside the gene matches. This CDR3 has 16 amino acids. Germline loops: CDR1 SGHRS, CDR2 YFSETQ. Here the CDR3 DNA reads TGCGCCAGCAGCTTGAAGCGGGAGCCATCCCGCTCTGAGCAGTTCTTC. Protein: CASSLKREPSRSEQFF.

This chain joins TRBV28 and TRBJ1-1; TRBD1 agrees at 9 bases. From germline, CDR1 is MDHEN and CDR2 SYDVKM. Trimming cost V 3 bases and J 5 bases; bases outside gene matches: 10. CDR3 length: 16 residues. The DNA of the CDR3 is TGTGCCAGCAGTTTTTCCCCGGGACAGGGTTGGACTGAAGCTTTCTTT. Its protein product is CASSFSPGQGWTEAFF.

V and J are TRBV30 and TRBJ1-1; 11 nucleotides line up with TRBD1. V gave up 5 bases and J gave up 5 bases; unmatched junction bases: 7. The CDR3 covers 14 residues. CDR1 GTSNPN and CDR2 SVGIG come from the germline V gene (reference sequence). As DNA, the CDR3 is TGTGCCTGGCAAGGACAGGGGGCTAGTACTGAAGCTTTCTTT. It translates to CAWQGQGASTEAFF.

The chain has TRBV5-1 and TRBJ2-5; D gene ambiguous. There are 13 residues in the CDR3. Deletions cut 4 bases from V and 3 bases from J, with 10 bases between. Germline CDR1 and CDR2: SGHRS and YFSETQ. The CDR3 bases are TGCGCCAGCAGCCGCGGCCCGAAAGAGACCCAGTACTTC. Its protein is CASSRGPKETQYF.